This T cell receptor (beta chain) is from a study of T cells in localized non-small cell lung cancer. Whole-study findings and limits: Uninvolved adjacent lung had the highest recorded T cell clonality, with tumor below it. A single tumor region was sequenced, leaving heterogeneity possible. A median of 57 of the top 100 tumor clones appeared in adjacent lung, which was paired and uninvolved. Greater T cell density in blood accompanied longer overall survival.

As regards this clone: Antigen unknown.

Assay: immunoSEQ multiplex PCR; the TCRdb copy retains only in-frame clones and omits some. The sample lists about 59,000 clones; approximately 90% were seen once. The CDR3 is made up of 13 amino acids. V shed 0 bases and J shed 5 bases, with 8 bases lying between them. Looked up from germline, CDR1 is KGHSH and CDR2 is LQKENI. The sequence derives from a man between 40 and 69 years old with stage I squamous cell lung carcinoma. The sequencing used peripheral blood, collected before any cancer treatment. The chain recombines TRBV18 with TRBJ2-7; D is unresolved. The CDR3 nucleotides are TGTGCCAGCTCACCACCGGCCAACCACGAGCAGTACTTC. Translated: CASSPPANHEQYF.